The entry that follows covers one TCR beta chain sequence. This entry is derived from a study of cytomegalovirus exposure and HLA in healthy donors. Germline CDR1 is MNHNY and CDR2 is SVGAGI (reference sequence). The V end was cut by 6 bases, the J end by 8 bases, with 10 bases between. The CDR3 is 12 residues long. Use of 60 Vbeta and 13 Jbeta primers characterized the PCR. The data were produced by immunoSEQ multiplex PCR, yet TCRdb's version contains in-frame clones alone and is incomplete. The sample spans more than 65,000 clones; the ten largest clones claim 2.7%. The gene calls are TRBV6-6 and TRBJ2-2; D uncertain. The specimen was PBMCs. This sequence was found in a man aged 35 to 55 in good health and CMV-seronegative. For the CDR3, the DNA is TGTGCCAGCAGATTTGACAAGGGGGAGCTGTTTTTT. Its translation is CASRFDKGELFF.